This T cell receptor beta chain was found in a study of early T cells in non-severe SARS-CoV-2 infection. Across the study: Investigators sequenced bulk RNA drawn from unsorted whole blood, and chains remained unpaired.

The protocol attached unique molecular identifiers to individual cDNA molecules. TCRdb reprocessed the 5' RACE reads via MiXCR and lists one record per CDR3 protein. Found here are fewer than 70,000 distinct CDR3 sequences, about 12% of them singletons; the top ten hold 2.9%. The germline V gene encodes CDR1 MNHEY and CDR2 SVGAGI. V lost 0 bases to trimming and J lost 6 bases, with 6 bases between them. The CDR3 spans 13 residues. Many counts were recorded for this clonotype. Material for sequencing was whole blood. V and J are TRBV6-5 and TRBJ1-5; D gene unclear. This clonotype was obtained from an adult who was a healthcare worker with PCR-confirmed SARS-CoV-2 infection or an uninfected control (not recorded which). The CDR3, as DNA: TGTGCCAGCAGTTACTCCTGGAGTCAGCCCCAGCATTTT. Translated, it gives CASSYSWSQPQHF.